These 4 T cell receptor beta chains were all obtained from the same sample, sequenced in a study of radiotherapy plus CTLA-4 blockade in lung cancer (dated by TCRdb to between 2017 and 2018). Receptors were amplified or captured by the immunoSEQ multiplex PCR assay. TCRdb's version of the immuneACCESS table is confined to in-frame rearrangements and falls short of the full clone set. An unresolved V gene accounts for under half of the shortfall where checked; the remainder is of unknown origin. The sample table shows about 95,000 clones, and approximately 85% are seen once. Around 3.5% of the sample is held by the ten biggest clonotypes. Sequenced here: peripheral blood, sampled from a patient treated with radiotherapy plus ipilimumab. The receptors originated from a human donor with non-small cell lung cancer who had a partial response to radiotherapy plus ipilimumab.

The genes are TRBV9 and TRBJ1-1; D is possibly TRBD1 (5 bases). This CDR3 comprises 15 residues. V lost 0 bases, J lost 1 base, and 10 bases lay in between. CDR1 and CDR2 (germline): SGDLS, YYNGEE. CDR3 sequence reads: CASSVGGGGNTEAFF. In DNA, the CDR3 is TGTGCCAGCAGCGTAGGCGGGGGAGGGAACACTGAAGCTTTCTTT. The full variable domain, rest sourced from reference TRBV9 and TRBJ1-1, is DSGVTQTPKHLITATGQRVTLRCSPRSGDLSVYWYQQSLDQGLQFLIQYYNGEERAKGNILERFSAQQFPDLHSELNLSSLELGDSALYFCASSVGGGGNTEAFFGQGTRLTVV.

The rearrangement links TRBV28 to TRBJ2-5; 12 nucleotides match TRBD1. The CDR3 spans 18 residues. Germline V lookup: CDR1 MDHEN, CDR2 SYDVKM. With V trimmed by 5 bases and J by 5 bases, 15 bases remained unmatched. The CDR3, as DNA: TGTGCCAGCAGTCCTTATTCCGGGACAGGGGGCAGGGGGGAGACCCAGTACTTC. Amino acid sequence: CASSPYSGTGGRGETQYF. Variable domain in full (rest from reference TRBV28 and TRBJ2-5): DVKVTQSSRYLVKRTGEKVFLECVQDMDHENMFWYRQDPGLGLRLIYFSYDVKMKEKGDIPEGYSVSREKKERFSLILESASTNQTSMYLCASSPYSGTGGRGETQYFGPGTRLLVL.

The genes are TRBV28 and TRBJ2-7; 8 bases fit TRBD1. CDR3 length: 17 residues. In germline, CDR1 is MDHEN, CDR2 SYDVKM. V trimming: 9 bases; J trimming: 2 bases; junction bases outside the gene matches: 18. The CDR3 DNA sequence: TGTGCCAGACCCGACAGGGGTTGCTTTCAAAGGCCCTACGAGCAGTACTTC. Its protein is CARPDRGCFQRPYEQYF.

The V gene is TRBV7-3, the J gene TRBJ2-3, with 8 bases that match TRBD2. Germline lookup yields CDR1 SGHTA and CDR2 FQGTGA. After removal of 2 bases from V and 2 bases from J, the junction contained 9 bases not matched to a gene. CDR3 size: 17 residues. In DNA form, the CDR3 reads TGTGCCAGCAGCTTACTGGCTAGCGGGCAAACCACAGATACGCAGTATTTT. Translating gives CASSLLASGQTTDTQYF.